Detailed here is one T cell receptor beta chain. Antigen unknown. The sample belongs to a study of T cell responses to AZD1222 COVID-19 vaccine. Study results and limitations: Per reports, nearly half of all spike-specific TCRs target regions that are unmutated in variants.

V lost 3 bases and J lost 5, with 7 bases in between. Germline assignment: CDR1 DFQATT and CDR2 SNEGSKA (reference sequence). This CDR3 spans 11 amino acids. Repertoires were generated with immunoSEQ multiplex PCR, while TCRdb's copy carries only in-frame clones and drops some. This table holds about 150,000 clones, approximately 87% found once. This material consisted of peripheral blood, taken on day 0 of MenACWY control vaccination. The receptor comes from an adult in good health. The J gene is TRBJ1-2, the V gene TRBV20-1; D is ambiguous. The DNA of the CDR3 is TGCAGTGCTAGCGGGAGGTATGGCTACACCTTC. This sequence encodes CSASGRYGYTF.